This T cell receptor (beta chain) originates from a study of human T cells and chemical hapten exposure. A single record per CDR3 protein comes from TCRdb applying MiXCR to the RACE reads. Here the sample spans about 98,000 distinct CDR3 sequences, approximately 10% being singletons. The CDR3 is 14 residues long. The germline CDR1 and CDR2 sequences are SGHTA and FQGNSA. Trimming left V 1 base short and J 3 bases short, with 9 bases between. In this sample, this clonotype turned up many times. Time point meaning: pre-sensitization, week 0. Noted treatment: therapeutic diphenylcyclopropenone sensitization with weekly scalp DPC. Blood, whole and unfractionated, served as the source for total RNA extraction.

The chain recombines TRBV7-2 with TRBJ1-1; no firm D call. This specimen consisted of whole blood, obtained in connection with sensitization to the hapten diphenylcyclopropenone (DPC). This receptor was obtained from a woman in her sixties or seventies with alopecia areata. Some clones in this sample may be carry-over from other donors' samples. Written as DNA, the CDR3 is TGTGCCAGCAGCTTAGTCTTGTTGGACACTGAAGCTTTCTTT. Translation: CASSLVLLDTEAFF.